The 30 T cell receptor beta chains in this list originate from one sample, sequenced in a study of T cells in Graves' hyperthyroidism and ophthalmopathy. Amplification targeted TCR beta CDR3 regions from RNA transcripts. The TCR CDR3 first-round RT-PCR relied on the HTBI primer set. One entry per CDR3 protein results from TCRdb running MiXCR on the multiplex PCR reads. Here the sample spans around 540,000 distinct CDR3 sequences, more than 45% being singletons. Specimen: peripheral blood or thyroid tissue (not recorded which). Receptors originate from a woman aged 18-29 years with Graves' hyperthyroidism.

This clonotype was picked up many times. V and J are TRBV2 and TRBJ2-5, with D perhaps assigned TRBD1 or TRBD2 (5 bases each). CDR1 is SNHLY, CDR2 FYNNEI, per germline. V was pared by 6 bases and J by 8 bases, with 16 bases between. The CDR3 extends over 13 amino acids. The CDR3 loop is CASSSTAGSTQYF. CDR3 nucleotides: TGTGCCAGCAGCTCGACCGCAGGGAGTACCCAGTACTTC.

The rearrangement joins TRBV29-1 to TRBJ1-1; 9 bases line up with TRBD1. The CDR3 is 13 amino acids. Germline trimming cut 6 bases from V and 3 bases from J; bases unmatched to any gene: 5. CDR1 is SQVTM, CDR2 ANQGSEA, per germline. CDR3 region: CSVPGQGYTEAFF. Here the CDR3 DNA reads TGCAGCGTCCCGGGACAGGGCTACACTGAAGCTTTCTTT.

This clonotype was seen repeatedly, ten times or more. The rearrangement joins TRBV10-3 to TRBJ1-1; 7 positions agree with TRBD1. This CDR3 is 14 amino acids long. The junction had 4 bases not matched to a gene; V was cut back by 5 bases and J by 1 base. Germline-derived CDR1 and CDR2 are ENHRY and SYGVKD. Here the CDR3 DNA reads TGTGCCATCAGTACCAAGGGGGCGAACACTGAAGCTTTCTTT. It codes for CAISTKGANTEAFF.

This clonotype came up many times. A read error is possible here, since a much larger clone lies one base away. This chain joins TRBV29-1 and TRBJ2-7, with D unclear. V shed 6 bases and J shed 7 bases, with 10 bases lying between them. CDR3 length: 10 amino acids. Germline V gene sequence: CDR1 SQVTM, CDR2 ANQGSEA. Here the CDR3 DNA reads TGCAGCGTAGTGATGGGAGAGCAGTACTTC. This translates into CSVVMGEQYF.

This clonotype was observed a few times. This chain joins TRBV6-5 and TRBJ2-7; no firm D call. With 6 bases removed from V and 1 base from J, the gap between germline ends came to 13 bases. The CDR3 length is 14 residues. CDR1 and CDR2 from the germline V gene are MNHEY and SVGAGI. In nucleotides, the CDR3 is TGTGCCAGCAGCCCCGACTGGAGTTCCTACGAGCAGTACTTC. This encodes CASSPDWSSYEQYF.

The rearrangement links TRBV12-3 or TRBV12-4 to TRBJ2-5; 7 bases align to TRBD2. After removal of 1 base from V and 5 bases from J, the junction contained 4 bases not matched to a gene. CDR3 size: 14 residues. The CDR3 here is CASSLDTSVETQYF. The DNA of the CDR3 is TGTGCCAGCAGTTTAGATACTAGCGTTGAGACCCAGTACTTC.

Concerning this clonotype: An end of the junction does not agree with germline; a read error may underlie this. This chain uses TRBV29-1 with TRBJ1-1; 7 bases align to TRBD1. The CDR3 is 10 amino acids. CDR1 is SQVTM and CDR2 is ANQGSEA in the germline V gene. CDR3 in amino acids: CSAGTVEAFF. The DNA for the CDR3 is TGCAGCGCAGGGACAGTCGAAGCCTTCTTT. Combining the CDR3 with reference TRBV29-1 and TRBJ1-1 gives the whole variable domain SAVISQKPSRDICQRGTSLTIQCQVDSQVTMMFWYRQQPGQSLTLIATANQGSEATYESGFVIDKFPISRPNLTFSTLTVSNMSPEDSSIYLCSAGTVEAFFGQGTRLTVV.

J is TRBJ1-1 and V is TRBV7-9; D not resolved. Germline V CDR1 and CDR2: SEHNR, FQNEAQ (reference sequence). This CDR3 spans 14 amino acids. The germline V and J ends were trimmed by 2 bases and 5 bases, with 12 bases remaining between them. CDR3 DNA: TGTGCCAGCAGCTTATCCCACGGACTGACTGAAGCTTTCTTT. Translation: CASSLSHGLTEAFF.

V gene TRBV7-9 combines with J gene TRBJ2-7; D is possibly TRBD2 (6 bases). CDR3 size: 14 residues. Looked up from germline, CDR1 is SEHNR and CDR2 is FQNEAQ (reference sequence). The ends were cut back, 5 bases at V and 4 bases at J, with 15 bases in the middle. This chain's CDR3 is CASSPGTENYEQYF. The CDR3 bases are TGTGCCAGCAGCCCCGGGACTGAGAATTACGAGCAGTACTTC.

V gene TRBV5-1 combines with J gene TRBJ1-6, with 7 positions matching TRBD1. With 5 bases clipped from V and 6 bases from J, the junction kept 2 bases outside the gene matches. CDR3 length: 13 residues. From germline, CDR1 is SGHRS and CDR2 YFSETQ. CDR3 sequence reads: CASRRDSNSPLHF. DNA of the CDR3: TGCGCCAGCAGACGGGACAGTAATTCACCCCTCCACTTT. Looking up the rest from reference TRBV5-1 and TRBJ1-6 gives the full variable domain: KAGVTQTPRYLIKTRGQQVTLSCSPISGHRSVSWYQQTPGQGLQFLFEYFSETQRNKGNFPGRFSGRQFSNSRSEMNVSTLELGDSALYLCASRRDSNSPLHFGNGTRLTVT.

This clonotype was seen ten or more times. The chain recombines TRBV29-1 with TRBJ2-7; 7 bases line up with TRBD2. Unmatched junction bases numbered 4, after V lost 4 bases and J lost 7 bases. Germline V gene data show CDR1 as SQVTM and CDR2 as ANQGSEA. The length of the CDR3 is 11 residues. The chain's CDR3 is CSVALAFEQYF. The DNA of the CDR3 is TGCAGCGTTGCACTAGCGTTTGAGCAGTACTTC.

The rearrangement uses TRBV9 and TRBJ2-2; D not certain. Trimming took off 3 bases at V and 9 bases at J, with 15 bases between the two ends. Per germline, CDR1 SGDLS and CDR2 YYNGEE. This CDR3 is built from 14 residues. The CDR3 spells CASSAEATDRELFF. The CDR3 coding sequence is TGTGCCAGCAGCGCTGAGGCCACTGACCGGGAGCTGTTTTTT.

The CDR3 reads CASSSIGPSYEQYF. DNA of the CDR3: TGTGCCAGCAGCTCCATCGGACCCTCCTACGAGCAGTACTTC. The V and J genes are TRBV7-2 and TRBJ2-7, with D uncertain. Germline CDR1 and CDR2: SGHTA and FQGNSA. This CDR3 has 14 residues. Deletions cut 4 bases from V and 0 bases from J, with 10 bases between.

The table lists this clonotype with many counts. At one end, the junction sequence differs from germline, possibly due to a read error. The V and J genes are TRBV7-6 and TRBJ1-1; D is uncertain. The CDR3 is made up of 13 amino acids. CDR1 is SGHVS, CDR2 FNYEAQ, per germline. The CDR3 DNA sequence: TGTGCTAGCAGCCCCAGCCCGAACACTGAAGCTTTCTTT. Residues: CASSPSPNTEAFF.

This clonotype occurred once. Without the conserved terminal phenylalanine or tryptophan, this CDR3 likely stems from a read error. It is unclear where the CDR3 begins or ends on the DNA, so no DNA is shown, and the CDR3 is as TCRdb lists it. J is TRBJ2-5 and V is TRBV21-1. TRBV21-1 is given as a pseudogene. From its first to its last residue, the CDR3 has 9 amino acids. CDR3: CASSKPQGL.

DNA of the CDR3: TGCAGCGTTGAAGGGGAAGCGACTAGCGGGGGGGAATGGGAGACCCAGTACTTC. Translated: CSVEGEATSGGEWETQYF. The rearrangement uses TRBV29-1 and TRBJ2-5; 14 bases align to TRBD2. V dropped 1 base and J dropped 5; count of bases not matched to a gene: 12. The V gene's germline CDR1 is SQVTM and CDR2 ANQGSEA. This CDR3 is built from 18 residues.

In its sample, this clonotype was seen a few times. Compared with germline, one end of the junction differs, possibly owing to a read error. The rearrangement links TRBV10-3 to TRBJ1-5; perhaps TRBD1 as D (6 bases). The CDR3 sequence is 14 residues long. CDR1 and CDR2 (germline): ENHRY, SYGVKD. CDR3 DNA sequence: TGTGCCAGCAGTGATTGGGACACCAATCAGCCCCAGCATTTT. Translated, it gives CASSDWDTNQPQHF.

This clonotype was counted a few times. At one end the junction does not follow the germline gene, possibly because of a read error. The V gene is TRBV15, the J gene TRBJ2-6; unclear D gene. Germline CDR1 reads LNHNV; CDR2 reads YYDKDF (reference sequence). This CDR3 comprises 12 residues. The chain's CDR3 is CATSVRANTEAF. CDR3 coding DNA: TGTGCCACCAGCGTAAGGGCTAACACTGAAGCTTTC.

The V and J genes are TRBV14 and TRBJ2-5; TRBD1 is a possible D gene (6 bases). The V end was cut by 0 bases, the J end by 5 bases, with 13 bases between. Germline CDR1 and CDR2: SGHDN and FVKESK. The CDR3 loop spans 15 amino acids. The CDR3 DNA follows: TGTGCCAGCAGCCAAGACTTCAGGGGATGGGAGACCCAGTACTTC. This translates into CASSQDFRGWETQYF.

This clonotype was counted many times. This chain connects TRBV15 to TRBJ1-1; D perhaps matches TRBD1 (6 bases). Germline CDR1 and CDR2: LNHNV and YYDKDF (reference sequence). Trimming took 0 bases from V and 11 from J, leaving 13 bases between them. The length of the CDR3 is 13 residues. CDR3 in amino acids: CATSREGGQWAFF. The CDR3 DNA reads as TGTGCCACCAGCAGAGAGGGAGGACAGTGGGCTTTCTTT.

J is TRBJ2-6 and V is TRBV20-1; TRBD1 matches at 7 bases. With the DNA end fitting TRBJ2-7 better, the J assignment may be wrong. The CDR3 covers 16 residues. Germline CDR1 reads DFQATT; CDR2 reads SNEGSKA (reference sequence). CDR3 loop: CSARDSAGTAPYEQYF. In nucleotides, the CDR3 is TGCAGTGCTAGAGATAGTGCCGGGACAGCCCCTTACGAGCAGTACTTC.

The rearrangement joins TRBV20-1 to TRBJ1-5, with 8 bases identical to TRBD1. V dropped 4 bases and J dropped 0; count of bases not matched to a gene: 5. The germline V gene encodes CDR1 DFQATT and CDR2 SNEGSKA (reference sequence). This CDR3 comprises 15 residues. The CDR3, as DNA: TGCAGTGCTATCGACAGGGGTTATAGCAATCAGCCCCAGCATTTT. This encodes CSAIDRGYSNQPQHF.

The J gene is TRBJ1-1, the V gene TRBV11-1, with 11 bases aligning to TRBD1. Germline CDR1 SGHAT, CDR2 FQDESV (reference sequence). The CDR3 is 14 amino acids. V lost 5 bases to trimming and J lost 5 bases; unmatched junction nucleotides: 4. CDR3 loop: CASSVDRGRTEAFF. The CDR3 region has the DNA TGTGCCAGCAGCGTGGACAGGGGGCGAACTGAAGCTTTCTTT.

This clonotype was observed at least ten times. The J gene is TRBJ1-6, the V gene TRBV7-8, with TRBD1 matching over 8 bases. CDR3 length equals 16 residues. The V segment lost 6 bases and the J segment 6 bases; nucleotides outside the gene matches: 10. CDR1 is SGHVS, CDR2 FQNEAQ, per germline. The CDR3 bases are TGTGCCAGCAGAGATCACGGACAGGGCGGTAATTCACCCCTCCACTTT. Encoded protein: CASRDHGQGGNSPLHF.

A note on this clonotype: The conserved phenylalanine or tryptophan normally closing the CDR3 is absent here, so this likely arose from a read error. The DNA is omitted, as the CDR3 cannot be located on it reliably, and the CDR3 follows TCRdb's listing. This sequence joins TRBV15 and TRBJ1-2; the table's D gene call, TRBD1, was not cross checked with the DNA. The CDR3 is made up of 11 amino acids, end residues included. Germline CDR1 LNHNV, CDR2 YYDKDF (reference sequence). This CDR3 reads CATSRDPGRAY.

This clonotype was seen many times. V is TRBV10-3 and J is TRBJ1-5; D gene uncertain. The CDR3 runs to 13 residues. CDR1 and CDR2 (germline): ENHRY, SYGVKD. V dropped 8 bases and J dropped 4 bases, with 12 bases sitting between them. The CDR3 DNA follows: TGTGCCATCGGAGGTTTGTGGAATCAGCCCCAGCATTTT. Protein product: CAIGGLWNQPQHF.

This chain uses TRBV10-3 with TRBJ2-2, with D possibly matching TRBD1 (5 bases). This CDR3 comprises 11 residues. Germline V CDR1 and CDR2: ENHRY, SYGVKD. The V and J ends lost 10 bases and 6 bases respectively, with 9 bases between them. Written as DNA, the CDR3 is TGTGCCAGTCAGACAGCCGGGGAGCTGTTTTTT. Its translation is CASQTAGELFF.

J is TRBJ1-4 and V is TRBV7-2, with D hard to call. Germline CDR1 is SGHTA and CDR2 is FQGNSA. V lost 2 bases and J lost 2, with 15 bases in between. The CDR3 totals 17 residues. CDR3 sequence (DNA): TGTGCCAGCAGCTTACCGAGACTAAGCGGGACTAATGAAAAACTGTTTTTT. Its protein is CASSLPRLSGTNEKLFF.

Of note for this clonotype: Being one base from a much bigger clone, this may be a read error. The rearrangement links TRBV10-3 to TRBJ2-5, with D perhaps TRBD2 (5 bases). The germline gives CDR1 ENHRY, CDR2 SYGVKD. The CDR3 contains 16 residues. V shed 5 bases and J shed 2 bases, with 18 bases lying between them. The CDR3 coding sequence is TGTGCCATCAGTTCTCACCCGGCCCGGGATCAAGAGACCCAGTACTTC. It is translated as CAISSHPARDQETQYF.

The chain is built from TRBV20-1 and TRBJ2-2, with a tentative D call TRBD2 (6 bases). Germline-derived CDR1 and CDR2 are DFQATT and SNEGSKA (reference sequence). There are 13 residues in the CDR3. Between the trimmed V and J ends, which lost 4 bases and 5 bases, there was a span of 11 bases. The CDR3 DNA reads TGCAGTGCTACGTGGGGGGTAACCGGGGAGCTGTTTTTT. It yields the protein CSATWGVTGELFF.